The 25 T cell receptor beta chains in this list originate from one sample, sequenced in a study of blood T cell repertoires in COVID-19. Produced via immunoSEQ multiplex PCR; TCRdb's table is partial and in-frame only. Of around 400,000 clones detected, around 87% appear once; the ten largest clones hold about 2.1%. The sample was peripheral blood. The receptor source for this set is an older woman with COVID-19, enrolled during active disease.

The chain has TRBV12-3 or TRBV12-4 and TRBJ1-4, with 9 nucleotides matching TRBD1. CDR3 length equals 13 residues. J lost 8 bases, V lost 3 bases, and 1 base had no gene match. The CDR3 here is CASSFGQGEKLFF. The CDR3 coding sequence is TGTGCCAGCAGTTTCGGACAGGGGGAAAAACTGTTTTTT.

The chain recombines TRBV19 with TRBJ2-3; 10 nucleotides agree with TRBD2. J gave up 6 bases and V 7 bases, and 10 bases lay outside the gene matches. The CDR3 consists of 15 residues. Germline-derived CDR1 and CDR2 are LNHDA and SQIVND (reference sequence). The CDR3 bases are TGTGCCAGTATGCCAAGAGGACTAGCGGCGGATACGCAGTATTTT. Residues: CASMPRGLAADTQYF.

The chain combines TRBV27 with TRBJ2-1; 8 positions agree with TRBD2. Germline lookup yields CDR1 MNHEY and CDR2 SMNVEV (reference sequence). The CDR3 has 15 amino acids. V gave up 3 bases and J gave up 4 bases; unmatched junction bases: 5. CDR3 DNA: TGTGCCAGCAGTTTTGGCGGGGGGAATTACAATGAGCAGTTCTTC. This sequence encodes CASSFGGGNYNEQFF.

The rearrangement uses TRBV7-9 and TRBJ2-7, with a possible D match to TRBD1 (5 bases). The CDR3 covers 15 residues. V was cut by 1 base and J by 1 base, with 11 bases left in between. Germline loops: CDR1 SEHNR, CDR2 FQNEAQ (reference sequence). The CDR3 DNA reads TGTGCCAGCAGCTTAGGTCAGGGCCCTTCCTACGAGCAGTACTTC. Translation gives CASSLGQGPSYEQYF.

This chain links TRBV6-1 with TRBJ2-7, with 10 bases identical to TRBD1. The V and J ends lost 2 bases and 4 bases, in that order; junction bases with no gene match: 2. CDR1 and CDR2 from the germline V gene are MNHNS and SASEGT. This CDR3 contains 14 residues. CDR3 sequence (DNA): TGTGCCAGCAGTGAACCGGGACAGGGGTACGAGCAGTACTTC. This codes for CASSEPGQGYEQYF.

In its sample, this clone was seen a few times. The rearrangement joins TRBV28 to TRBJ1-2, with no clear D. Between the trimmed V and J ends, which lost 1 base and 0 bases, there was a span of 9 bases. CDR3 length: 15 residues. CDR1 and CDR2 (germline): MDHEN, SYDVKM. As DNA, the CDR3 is TGTGCCAGCAGTTTATTAACAGCAGCTAACTATGGCTACACCTTC. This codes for CASSLLTAANYGYTF.

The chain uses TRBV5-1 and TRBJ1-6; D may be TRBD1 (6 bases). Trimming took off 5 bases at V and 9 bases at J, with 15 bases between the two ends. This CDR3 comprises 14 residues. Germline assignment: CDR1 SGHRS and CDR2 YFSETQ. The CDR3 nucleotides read TGCGCCAGCAGTTGGTACGGGGGGCCTTCACCCCTCCACTTT. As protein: CASSWYGGPSPLHF.

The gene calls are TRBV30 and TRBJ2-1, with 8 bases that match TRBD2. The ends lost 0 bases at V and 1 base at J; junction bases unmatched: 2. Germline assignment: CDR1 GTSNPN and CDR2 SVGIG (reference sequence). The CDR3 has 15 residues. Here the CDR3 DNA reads TGTGCCTGGAGTGTACGGGGGGGATCCTACAATGAGCAGTTCTTC. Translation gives CAWSVRGGSYNEQFF. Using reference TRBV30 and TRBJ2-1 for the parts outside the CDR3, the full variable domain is SQTIHQWPATLVQPVGSPLSLECTVEGTSNPNLYWYRQAAGRGLQLLFYSVGIGQISSEVPQNLSASRPQDRQFILSSKKLLLSDSGFYLCAWSVRGGSYNEQFFGPGTRLTVL.

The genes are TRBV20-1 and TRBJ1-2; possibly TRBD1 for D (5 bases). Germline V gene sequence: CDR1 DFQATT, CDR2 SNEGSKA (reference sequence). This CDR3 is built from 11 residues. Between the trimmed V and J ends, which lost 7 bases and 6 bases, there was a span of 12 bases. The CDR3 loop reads CSVLRQNGYTF. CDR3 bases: TGCAGTGTGCTGAGACAGAATGGCTACACCTTC.

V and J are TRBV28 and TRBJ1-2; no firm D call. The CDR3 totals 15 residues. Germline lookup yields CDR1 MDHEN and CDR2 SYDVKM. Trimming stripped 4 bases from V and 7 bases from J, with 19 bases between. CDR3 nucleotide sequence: TGTGCCAGCAGTTCGCGTGCAACCGGGTCCTTTGGCTACACCTTC. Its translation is CASSSRATGSFGYTF.

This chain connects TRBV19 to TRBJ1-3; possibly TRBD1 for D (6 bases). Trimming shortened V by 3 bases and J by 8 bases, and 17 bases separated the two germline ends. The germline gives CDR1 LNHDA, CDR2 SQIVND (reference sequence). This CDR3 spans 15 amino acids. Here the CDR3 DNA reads TGTGCCAGTAGTATTCGGTCGGGGGGCGCGGACACCATATATTTT. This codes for CASSIRSGGADTIYF.

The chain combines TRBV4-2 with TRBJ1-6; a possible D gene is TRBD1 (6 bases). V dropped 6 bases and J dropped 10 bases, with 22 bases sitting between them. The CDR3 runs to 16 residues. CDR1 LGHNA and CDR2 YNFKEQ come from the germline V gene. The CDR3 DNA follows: TGTGCCAGCAGGGGCGGGGGCGGCCGGGTTGGGTCACCCCTCCACTTT. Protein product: CASRGGGGRVGSPLHF.

CDR3 amino acids: CASSLGQGVYGYTF. The CDR3 DNA is TGCGCCAGCAGCTTGGGACAGGGCGTCTATGGCTACACCTTC. This sequence joins TRBV5-1 and TRBJ1-2; TRBD1 aligns across 7 bases. Germline V gene sequence: CDR1 SGHRS, CDR2 YFSETQ. This CDR3 spans 14 amino acids. J was trimmed by 4 bases and V by 0 bases; bases with no gene match: 3. The complete variable domain, with remaining parts taken from reference TRBV5-1 and TRBJ1-2, reads KAGVTQTPRYLIKTRGQQVTLSCSPISGHRSVSWYQQTPGQGLQFLFEYFSETQRNKGNFPGRFSGRQFSNSRSEMNVSTLELGDSALYLCASSLGQGVYGYTFGSGTRLTVV.

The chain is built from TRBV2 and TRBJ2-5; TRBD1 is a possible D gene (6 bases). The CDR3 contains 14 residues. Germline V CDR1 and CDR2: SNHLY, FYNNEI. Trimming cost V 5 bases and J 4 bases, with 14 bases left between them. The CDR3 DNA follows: TGTGCCAGCAGTCGAACAGGGAAGGGAGAGACCCAGTACTTC. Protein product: CASSRTGKGETQYF.

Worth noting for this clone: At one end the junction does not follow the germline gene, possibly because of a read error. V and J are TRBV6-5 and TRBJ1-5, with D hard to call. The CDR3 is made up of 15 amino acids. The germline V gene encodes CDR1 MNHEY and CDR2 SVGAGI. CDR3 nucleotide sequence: TGTGCCAGCAGTGACTCCGGAGGCGGCAATCAGCCCCAGCATTTT. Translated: CASSDSGGGNQPQHF.

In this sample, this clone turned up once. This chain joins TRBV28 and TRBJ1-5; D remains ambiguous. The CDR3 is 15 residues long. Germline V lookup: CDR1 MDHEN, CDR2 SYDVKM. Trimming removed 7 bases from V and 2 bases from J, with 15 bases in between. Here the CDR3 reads CASTPAGSRNQPQHF. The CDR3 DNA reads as TGTGCCAGCACCCCGGCGGGGAGCCGCAATCAGCCCCAGCATTTT.

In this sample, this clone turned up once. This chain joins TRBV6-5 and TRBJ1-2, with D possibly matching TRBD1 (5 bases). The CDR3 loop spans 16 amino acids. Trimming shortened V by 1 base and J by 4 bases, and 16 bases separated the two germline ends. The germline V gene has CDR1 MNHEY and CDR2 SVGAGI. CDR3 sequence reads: CASSYWPPRVGYGYTF. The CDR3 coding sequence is TGTGCCAGCAGTTACTGGCCTCCCAGGGTCGGCTATGGCTACACCTTC.

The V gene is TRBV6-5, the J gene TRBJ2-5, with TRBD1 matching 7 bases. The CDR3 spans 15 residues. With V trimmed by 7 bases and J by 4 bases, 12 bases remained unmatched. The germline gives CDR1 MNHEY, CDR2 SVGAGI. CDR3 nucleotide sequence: TGTGCCAGCAACCTCAGGGGGACAGTTGGAGAGACCCAGTACTTC. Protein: CASNLRGTVGETQYF.

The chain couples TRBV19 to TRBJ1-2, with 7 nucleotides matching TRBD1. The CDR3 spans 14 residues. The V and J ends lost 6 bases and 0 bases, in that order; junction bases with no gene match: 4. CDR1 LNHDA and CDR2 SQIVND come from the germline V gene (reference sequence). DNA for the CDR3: TGTGCCAGTAGAACAGGGGAAGCTAACTATGGCTACACCTTC. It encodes CASRTGEANYGYTF.

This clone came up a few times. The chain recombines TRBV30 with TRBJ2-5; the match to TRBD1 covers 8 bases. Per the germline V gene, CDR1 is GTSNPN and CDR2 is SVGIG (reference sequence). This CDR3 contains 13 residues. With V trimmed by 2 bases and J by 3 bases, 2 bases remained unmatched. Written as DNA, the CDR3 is TGTGCCTGGAGTCCACAGGGGGAAGAGACCCAGTACTTC. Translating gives CAWSPQGEETQYF.

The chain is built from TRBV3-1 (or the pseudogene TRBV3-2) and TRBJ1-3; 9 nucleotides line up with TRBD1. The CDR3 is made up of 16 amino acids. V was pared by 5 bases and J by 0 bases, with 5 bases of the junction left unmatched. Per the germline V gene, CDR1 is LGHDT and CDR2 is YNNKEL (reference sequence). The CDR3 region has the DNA TGTGCCAGCAGCGTTCAGACAGGGGGCTCTGGAAACACCATATATTTT. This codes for CASSVQTGGSGNTIYF.

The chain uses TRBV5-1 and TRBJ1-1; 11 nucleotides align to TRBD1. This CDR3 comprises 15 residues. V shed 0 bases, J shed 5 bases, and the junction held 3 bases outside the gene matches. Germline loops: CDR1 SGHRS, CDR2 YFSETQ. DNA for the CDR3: TGCGCCAGCAGCTTGGAGGGGACAGGGGGAACTGAAGCTTTCTTT. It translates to CASSLEGTGGTEAFF.

CDR3 amino acids: CASSMTGTGNTYNEQFF. CDR3 nucleotide sequence: TGTGCCAGCAGCATGACCGGGACAGGGAATACTTACAATGAGCAGTTCTTC. The chain is built from TRBV5-5 and TRBJ2-1; 9 positions agree with TRBD1. The CDR3 runs 17 residues. V shed 4 bases and J 4 bases; nucleotides not matched to a gene: 12. Germline CDR1 is SGHKS and CDR2 is YYEKEE (reference sequence).

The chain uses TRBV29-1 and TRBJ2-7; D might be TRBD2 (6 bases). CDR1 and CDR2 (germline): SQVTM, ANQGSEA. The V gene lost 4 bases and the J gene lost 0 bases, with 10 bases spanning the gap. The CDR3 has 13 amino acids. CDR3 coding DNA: TGCAGCGTTGGACGGGAGAGCTCCTACGAGCAGTACTTC. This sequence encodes CSVGRESSYEQYF.

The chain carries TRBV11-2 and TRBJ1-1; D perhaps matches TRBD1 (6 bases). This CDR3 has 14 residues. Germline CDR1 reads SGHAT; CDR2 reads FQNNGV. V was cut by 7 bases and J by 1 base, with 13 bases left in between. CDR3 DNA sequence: TGTGCCAGCAAATCACCGACAGGGAACACTGAAGCTTTCTTT. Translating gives CASKSPTGNTEAFF.